A single sample is the source of the 16 T cell receptor beta chains below, sequenced in a study of cytomegalovirus exposure and HLA in healthy donors. PCR involved 60 Vbeta and 13 Jbeta primers. Using immunoSEQ multiplex PCR, the repertoire was profiled, and TCRdb retains in-frame clones only, with some absent. Here the sample spans approximately 90,000 clones, roughly 80% being singletons. The sequencing input was PBMCs. The receptors were gathered from a man under 40 in good health and CMV-seronegative.

The chain recombines TRBV28 with TRBJ2-1, with TRBD2 matching over 14 bases. The CDR3 sequence is 16 residues long. CDR1 is MDHEN and CDR2 is SYDVKM in the germline V gene. J lost 3 bases, V lost 4 bases, and 2 bases had no gene match. CDR3 sequence (DNA): TGTGCCAGCAGTTCAGGGACTAGCGGGAGCTACAATGAGCAGTTCTTC. Translation: CASSSGTSGSYNEQFF.

This chain joins TRBV7-9 and TRBJ2-2; TRBD1 matches at 10 bases. V lost 6 bases, J lost 5 bases, and 6 bases stayed unmatched. CDR3 length equals 15 residues. Germline lookup yields CDR1 SEHNR and CDR2 FQNEAQ (reference sequence). CDR3 amino acids: CASRSTGGNTGELFF. CDR3 coding DNA: TGTGCCAGCAGGTCGACAGGGGGCAATACCGGGGAGCTGTTTTTT.

The chain is built from TRBV4-3 and TRBJ1-2; perhaps TRBD1 as D (5 bases). The CDR3 runs to 14 residues. The germline gives CDR1 LGHNA, CDR2 YSLEER. Trimming stripped 2 bases from V and 2 bases from J, with 9 bases between. Here the CDR3 reads CASSQSQDNYGYTF. The CDR3 DNA reads TGCGCCAGCAGCCAATCACAGGACAACTATGGCTACACCTTC.

This clone was seen more than once but under ten times. The chain uses TRBV5-6 and TRBJ1-1; weak D call: TRBD1 (5 bases). V dropped 4 bases and J dropped 2 bases, with 9 bases sitting between them. CDR1 and CDR2 (germline): SGHDT, YYEEEE. The CDR3 is 13 residues long. The DNA for the CDR3 is TGTGCCAGCAGCGACGACAGAAACACTGAAGCTTTCTTT. It codes for CASSDDRNTEAFF.

V is TRBV15 and J is TRBJ1-6; TRBD1 might be the D (6 bases). V dropped 7 bases and J dropped 10 bases, with 17 bases sitting between them. This CDR3 contains 14 residues. From germline, CDR1 is LNHNV and CDR2 YYDKDF (reference sequence). CDR3 sequence reads: CATKPGHEGSPLHF. The CDR3 DNA is TGTGCCACCAAACCGGGACATGAAGGATCACCCCTCCACTTT.

This chain links TRBV9 with TRBJ2-7, with 9 bases matching TRBD1. The CDR3 totals 15 residues. Trimming removed 2 bases from V and 5 bases from J; junction bases left unmatched: 8. The germline CDR1 and CDR2 sequences are SGDLS and YYNGEE. The CDR3 is CASSVIGTGSDEQYF. In DNA form, the CDR3 reads TGTGCCAGCAGCGTGATCGGGACAGGGTCCGACGAGCAGTACTTC.

This chain joins TRBV30 and TRBJ2-2; D is possibly TRBD1 (6 bases). This CDR3 has 16 residues. V was shortened by 0 bases and J by 0 bases, with 11 bases between the two germline ends. The germline CDR1 and CDR2 sequences are GTSNPN and SVGIG (reference sequence). The CDR3 loop reads CAWSVLGAANTGELFF. CDR3 coding DNA: TGTGCCTGGAGTGTATTGGGGGCAGCGAACACCGGGGAGCTGTTTTTT.

J is TRBJ1-3 and V is TRBV19, with a weak D call TRBD1 (5 bases). The CDR3 sequence is 15 residues long. Germline V gene sequence: CDR1 LNHDA, CDR2 SQIVND (reference sequence). The germline V and J ends were trimmed by 2 bases and 2 bases, with 10 bases remaining between them. The CDR3 sequence is CASSIMAGPGNTIYF. For the CDR3, the DNA is TGTGCCAGTAGTATAATGGCAGGGCCTGGAAACACCATATATTTT.

The sample holds a few counts of this clone. CDR3 region: CASRPGQQHLEQYF. The CDR3 DNA is TGTGCCAGCCGACCGGGACAGCAACATCTCGAGCAGTACTTC. The chain uses TRBV21-1 and TRBJ2-7; TRBD1 is the table's D call and was not checked against the DNA. TRBV21-1 is shown as a pseudogene. The CDR3 is 14 amino acids.

This clone was counted only a few times. CDR3 region: CASSPGQGPEAFF. The CDR3 DNA is TGCGCCAGCAGCCCGGGACAAGGCCCTGAAGCTTTCTTT. The V call is TRBV10-1, the J call TRBJ1-1, with a possible D match to TRBD1 (6 bases). Germline lookup yields CDR1 WNHNN and CDR2 SYGVQD (reference sequence). The CDR3 spans 13 residues. V was shortened by 6 bases and J by 6 bases, with 14 bases between the two germline ends.

V is TRBV10-3 and J is TRBJ2-6; tentatively, D is TRBD1 (6 bases). The V and J ends lost 0 bases and 2 bases respectively, with 11 bases between them. This CDR3 has 17 amino acids. Germline loops: CDR1 ENHRY, CDR2 SYGVKD. CDR3 loop: CAISESNPGAGANVLTF. The CDR3 nucleotides are TGTGCCATCAGTGAGTCTAACCCAGGGGCTGGGGCCAACGTCCTGACTTTC.

V usage is TRBV6-4 and J usage is TRBJ2-7; weak D call: TRBD1 (5 bases). The CDR3 runs 14 residues. From germline, CDR1 is MRHNA and CDR2 SNTAGT. Trimming took 3 bases from V and 7 from J, leaving 16 bases between them. CDR3 sequence: CASSEVAGMGEQYF. CDR3 sequence (DNA): TGTGCCAGCAGTGAGGTTGCAGGGATGGGTGAGCAGTACTTC.

This rearrangement joins TRBV20-1 to TRBJ2-1; D is unresolved. Per germline, CDR1 DFQATT and CDR2 SNEGSKA (reference sequence). This CDR3 is built from 11 residues. Trimming took 6 bases from V and 4 from J, leaving 7 bases between them. The CDR3 reads CSAPGYNEQFF. CDR3 DNA sequence: TGCAGTGCGCCGGGTTACAATGAGCAGTTCTTC.

This clone occurred once. The rearrangement links TRBV7-9 to TRBJ2-1; D may be TRBD2 (5 bases). Germline CDR1 SEHNR, CDR2 FQNEAQ (reference sequence). V was trimmed by 8 bases and J by 9 bases, leaving 8 bases between them. The CDR3 spans 10 residues. CDR3 region: CASDGGEQFF. The CDR3 nucleotides read TGTGCCAGCGATGGAGGTGAGCAGTTCTTC. The full variable domain, in which reference TRBV7-9 and TRBJ2-1 provide the parts outside the CDR3, is DTGVSQNPRHKITKRGQNVTFRCDPISEHNRLYWYRQTLGQGPEFLTYFQNEAQLEKSRLLSDRFSAERPKGSFSTLEIQRTEQGDSAMYLCASDGGEQFFGPGTRLTVL.

Worth noting for this clone: Other DNA sequences in the same sample also yield this CDR3. The rearrangement uses TRBV18 and TRBJ2-5, with 7 positions matching TRBD2. Germline V gives CDR1 KGHSH, CDR2 LQKENI. The V segment lost 3 bases and the J segment 2 bases; nucleotides outside the gene matches: 6. The CDR3 consists of 15 residues. CDR3 sequence: CASSPRLAEQETQYF. CDR3 DNA: TGTGCCAGCTCACCCCGGCTAGCGGAACAAGAGACCCAGTACTTC.

The J gene is TRBJ2-1, the V gene TRBV19; 7 bases match TRBD1. Unmatched junction bases numbered 14, after V lost 5 bases and J lost 4 bases. Per the germline V gene, CDR1 is LNHDA and CDR2 is SQIVND (reference sequence). This CDR3 has 17 amino acids. The CDR3 region is CASSVETGLFGYNEQFF. The CDR3, as DNA: TGTGCCAGTAGTGTGGAGACAGGGCTTTTCGGATACAATGAGCAGTTCTTC.